These T cell receptor beta chains were read from a single sample in a study of T cell responses to AZD1222 COVID-19 vaccine. Using immunoSEQ multiplex PCR, the repertoire was profiled, and TCRdb retains in-frame clones only, with some absent. The sample has about 120,000 clones; 70% to 90% are singletons. The input for sequencing was peripheral blood, taken on day 0 of MenACWY control vaccination. Receptors were obtained from an adult in good health. Both conserved end residues are trimmed from each CDR3. The size field is filled for only some rows; it gives once, few, many or a size class.

TRBJ1-2	.	TRBV7-2	ASSLDKNYGYT
TRBJ2-3	.	TRBV11-2	ASSFNTGNWVSMY
TRBJ2-5	.	TRBV27	ASASGGQIEETQY
TRBJ2-5	.	TRBV7-2	ASSLGLVTSQETQY
TRBJ1-6	.	TRBV25-1	ASPPGQGISPLH
TRBJ1-1	once	TRBV19	ASSMGRTGQWDTEAF
TRBJ1-5	.	TRBV6-6	ASSYSMRPQH
TRBJ2-5	.	TRBV5-3	ARSLELRGGKETQY
TRBJ1-1	.	TRBV9	ASSETGVSFVDTEAF
TRBJ2-3	.	TRBV27	ATRRLEKDTQY
TRBJ1-6	.	TRBV7-8	ASSSKDSFNSPLH
TRBJ2-5	.	TRBV6-5	ASQKGDRGRETQY
TRBJ1-5	.	TRBV6-2/TRBV6-3	ASSTHSNQPQH
TRBJ2-7	.	TRBV27	ASSYSGQGYEQY
TRBJ2-1	.	TRBV2	ASRPDGGHYNEQF
TRBJ2-1	.	TRBV7-8	ASSLRTSSVYNEQF
TRBJ2-7	.	TRBV25-1	ASSDAGGPYEQY